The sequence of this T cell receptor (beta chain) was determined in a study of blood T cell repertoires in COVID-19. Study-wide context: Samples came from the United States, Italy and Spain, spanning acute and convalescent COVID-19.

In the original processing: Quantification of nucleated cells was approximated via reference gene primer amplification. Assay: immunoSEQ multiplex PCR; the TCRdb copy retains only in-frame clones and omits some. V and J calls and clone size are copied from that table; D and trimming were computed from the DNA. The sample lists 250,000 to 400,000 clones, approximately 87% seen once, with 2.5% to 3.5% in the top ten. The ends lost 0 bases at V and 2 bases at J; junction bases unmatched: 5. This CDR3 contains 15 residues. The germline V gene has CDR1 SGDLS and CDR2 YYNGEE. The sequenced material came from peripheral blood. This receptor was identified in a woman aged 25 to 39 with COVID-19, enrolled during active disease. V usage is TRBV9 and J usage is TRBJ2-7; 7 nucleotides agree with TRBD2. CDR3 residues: CASSVEGAGAYEQYF. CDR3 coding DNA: TGTGCCAGCAGCGTAGAAGGCGCGGGGGCCTACGAGCAGTACTTC.